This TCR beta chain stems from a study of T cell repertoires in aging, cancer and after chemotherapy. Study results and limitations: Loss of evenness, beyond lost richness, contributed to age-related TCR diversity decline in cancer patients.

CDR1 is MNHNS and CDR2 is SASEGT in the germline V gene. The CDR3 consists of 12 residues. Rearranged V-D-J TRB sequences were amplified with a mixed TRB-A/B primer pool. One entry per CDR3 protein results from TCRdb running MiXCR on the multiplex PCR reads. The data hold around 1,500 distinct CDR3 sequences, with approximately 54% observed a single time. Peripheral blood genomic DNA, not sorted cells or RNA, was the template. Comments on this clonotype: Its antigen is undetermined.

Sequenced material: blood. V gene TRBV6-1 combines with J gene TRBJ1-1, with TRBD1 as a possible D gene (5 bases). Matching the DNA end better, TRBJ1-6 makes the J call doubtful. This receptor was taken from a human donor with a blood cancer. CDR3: CASSSLRDDLHF. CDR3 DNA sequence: TGTGCCAGCAGTTCCCTTCGGGACGACCTCCACTTT.